This paragraph covers one T cell receptor beta chain sequence. Its target is not known. This table comes from immunoSEQ multiplex PCR, and its TCRdb copy is limited to in-frame clones, with some not included. This table holds 7,000 to 9,500 clones, around 94% found once. The entry originates in a study of regulatory and conventional T cells in RAG deficiency. General study results and limits: Omenn patients showed >80% Treg-Tconv overlap and shorter CDR3 lengths.

The sorted conventional CD4+ T cells were CD25-low and CD127-high, with genomic DNA sequenced. The length of the CDR3 is 18 residues. J lost 1 base, V lost 2 bases, and 6 bases had no gene match. Per germline, CDR1 SGHTA and CDR2 FQGNSA. The clonotype was recovered from a human donor with RAG deficiency presenting as severe combined immunodeficiency. The sequencing input was CD4+ effector T cells sorted from blood. The gene calls are TRBV7-2 and TRBJ2-5; 14 bases are a match to TRBD2. The CDR3 sequence: CASSLRLAGGGVQETQYF. The DNA for the CDR3 is TGTGCCAGCAGCTTAAGACTAGCGGGAGGGGGGGTCCAAGAGACCCAGTACTTC. The full variable domain, in which reference TRBV7-2 and TRBJ2-5 provide the parts outside the CDR3, is GAGVSQSPSNKVTEKGKDVELRCDPISGHTALYWYRQSLGQGLEFLIYFQGNSAPDKSGLPSDRFSAERTGGSVSTLTIQRTQQEDSAVYLCASSLRLAGGGVQETQYFGPGTRLLVL.